A selection of T cell receptor beta chains follows, all from one sample in a study of cytomegalovirus exposure and HLA in healthy donors. Using immunoSEQ multiplex PCR, the repertoire was profiled, and TCRdb retains in-frame clones only, with some absent. The top ten clones hold around 6.6% of a sample with some 150,000 clones, approximately 80% of them seen once. The sample comprised PBMCs. The receptors were gathered from a woman in her forties or fifties in good health and CMV-seropositive. Both conserved end residues are part of each CDR3. The D gene is left open where the match is weak. Where a row states a size, it is once, few, many or the class of an expanded clone; other rows omit it.

>TRBJ1-2|-|TRBD1|TRBV5-6
CASSLAGGQGYGYTF
TGTGCCAGCAGCTTGGCAGGGGGCCAGGGCTATGGCTACACCTTC
>TRBJ2-4|-|TRBD2|TRBV5-6
CASSFGLAGGMNIQYF
TGTGCCAGCAGCTTTGGACTAGCGGGGGGGATGAACATTCAGTACTTC
>TRBJ1-5|-|-|TRBV6-1
CASSSGGNQPQHF
TGTGCCAGCAGCAGCGGGGGAAATCAGCCCCAGCATTTT
>TRBJ1-1|-|-|TRBV7-2
CASSSSLSSTEAFF
TGTGCCAGCAGCTCTTCCCTAAGTTCGACTGAAGCTTTCTTT
>TRBJ1-6|once|TRBD1|TRBV7-9
CASSSGTGGSPLHF
TGTGCCAGCAGCTCCGGGACAGGGGGCTCACCCCTCCACTTT
>TRBJ2-7|few|TRBD1|TRBV10-3
CAISESMGQPNF
TGTGCCATCAGTGAGTCAATGGGACAGCCCAACTTC
>TRBJ2-2|-|-|TRBV4-3
CASSLAPNSRTGELFF
TGCGCCAGCAGCCTAGCGCCAAACAGTCGCACCGGGGAGCTGTTTTTT
>TRBJ1-2|-|-|TRBV18
CASSPVEGNYGYTF
TGTGCCAGCTCACCTGTAGAGGGTAACTATGGCTACACCTTC
>TRBJ1-2|few|-|TRBV7-8
CASSRQQGNYGYTF
TGTGCCAGCAGCCGTCAACAGGGAAACTATGGCTACACCTTC
>TRBJ2-7|-|-|TRBV21-1
CASSKRTGDEQYF
TGTGCCAGCAGCAAAAGGACAGGGGACGAGCAGTACTTC
>TRBJ1-2|once|-|TRBV27
CASSLGSGNYGYTF
TGTGCCAGCAGTTTAGGGAGCGGAAACTATGGCTACACCTTC
>TRBJ2-1|few|TRBD2|TRBV6-5
CAAMGLAGGNEQFF
TGTGCCGCCATGGGGCTAGCGGGGGGGAATGAGCAGTTCTTC
>TRBJ2-3|-|-|TRBV5-1
CASSNRVYTDTQYF
TGCGCCAGCAGCAACAGGGTTTACACAGATACGCAGTATTTT
>TRBJ1-2|-|TRBD1|TRBV27
CASSFNGRTGGVYGYTF
TGTGCCAGCAGTTTTAACGGCCGGACAGGGGGCGTTTATGGCTACACCTTC
>TRBJ1-2|-|-|TRBV19
CASKPRQSNYGYTF
TGTGCCAGTAAGCCCCGACAGTCCAACTATGGCTACACCTTC
>TRBJ1-4|-|-|TRBV9
CASSAIGGKLFF
TGTGCCAGCAGCGCCATCGGGGGGAAACTGTTTTTT
>TRBJ1-6|-|TRBD1|TRBV6-6
CASTKIPGQGNSPLHF
TGTGCCAGCACTAAAATTCCGGGACAGGGCAATTCACCCCTCCACTTT
>TRBJ1-5|few|-|TRBV7-9
CASSPISGAQHF
TGTGCCAGCAGCCCGATTAGTGGAGCCCAGCATTTT
>TRBJ2-5|-|TRBD1|TRBV7-9
CASSQGDTPVETQYF
TGTGCCAGCAGCCAGGGGGATACCCCCGTAGAGACCCAGTACTTC
>TRBJ1-1|-|TRBD1|TRBV7-2
CASRPNRGWTEAFF
TGTGCCAGCAGACCTAACAGGGGTTGGACTGAAGCTTTCTTT
>TRBJ1-2|-|-|TRBV19
CASSIPGMEGYTF
TGTGCCAGTAGTATCCCAGGAATGGAAGGCTACACCTTC
>TRBJ2-7|-|TRBD2|TRBV13
CASRPRGGGGEQYF
TGTGCCAGCAGACCTCGAGGCGGGGGGGGCGAGCAGTACTTC
>TRBJ2-2|-|TRBD1|TRBV5-1
CASASGQGNTGELFF
TGCGCCAGCGCATCAGGACAGGGGAACACCGGGGAGCTGTTTTTT
>TRBJ1-1|-|TRBD1|TRBV28
CASSLTGTGSHVTEAFF
TGTGCCAGCAGTCTTACCGGGACAGGGTCCCATGTGACTGAAGCTTTCTTT
>TRBJ1-5|-|-|TRBV10-3
CAISESAGLRAQPQHF
TGTGCCATCAGTGAGTCTGCAGGGCTCCGAGCGCAGCCCCAGCATTTT
>TRBJ2-1|-|TRBD1|TRBV11-2
CASSLIQGVMTEQFF
TGTGCCAGCAGCTTAATCCAGGGGGTAATGACAGAGCAGTTCTTC
>TRBJ1-6|few|-|TRBV6-5
CASSYGQVYSPLHF
TGTGCCAGCAGTTACGGGCAGGTGTATTCACCCCTCCACTTT
>TRBJ2-1|-|-|TRBV5-1
CASSTTGLEEQFF
TGCGCCAGCAGCACTACAGGGCTGGAGGAGCAGTTCTTC
>TRBJ2-3|-|TRBD2|TRBV9
CASSGLAGGPSDTQYF
TGTGCCAGCAGCGGCTTAGCGGGGGGGCCTTCGGATACGCAGTATTTT
>TRBJ1-2|-|-|TRBV15
CATSRDIAVIRGYTF
TGTGCCACCAGCAGAGATATCGCAGTTATCCGCGGCTACACCTTC
>TRBJ2-4|-|-|TRBV7-2
CASSPPAGFSIQYF
TGTGCCAGCAGCCCTCCTGCGGGGTTCAGCATTCAGTACTTC
>TRBJ2-2|-|TRBD2|TRBV7-9
CASSLGGTSSAGELFF
TGTGCCAGCAGCTTAGGCGGGACTAGTTCTGCCGGGGAGCTGTTTTTT
>TRBJ2-7|-|-|TRBV5-1
CASSSPGLSPEQYF
TGCGCCAGCAGCTCCCCGGGACTCTCCCCCGAGCAGTACTTC
>TRBJ1-1|-|-|TRBV11-2
CASSATRGRAEAFF
TGTGCCAGCAGCGCCACCAGGGGACGAGCAGAAGCTTTCTTT
>TRBJ2-4|-|TRBD1|TRBV29-1
CSGRTGTGRNIQYF
TGCAGCGGAAGGACCGGGACAGGGAGAAACATTCAGTACTTC
>TRBJ2-7|-|-|TRBV11-2
CASSLELDEQYF
TGTGCCAGCAGCTTAGAACTAGACGAGCAGTACTTC
>TRBJ1-2|-|-|TRBV6-5
CASSYQGPPYGYTF
TGTGCCAGCAGTTATCAGGGGCCGCCCTATGGCTACACCTTC
>TRBJ1-5|-|-|TRBV5-6
CASSLREGGQPQHF
TGTGCCAGCAGCTTGCGTGAGGGCGGCCAGCCCCAGCATTTT
>TRBJ2-1|-|TRBD2|TRBV19
CASSPGLASYNEQFF
TGTGCCAGTAGTCCCGGACTAGCGTCCTACAATGAGCAGTTCTTC
>TRBJ1-2|-|TRBD1|TRBV30
CAWSRTGALRYGYTF
TGTGCCTGGAGTAGGACAGGGGCTCTCCGCTATGGCTACACCTTC
>TRBJ1-1|-|-|TRBV14
CASSQATRGNTEAFF
TGTGCCAGCAGCCAAGCCACACGGGGGAACACTGAAGCTTTCTTT
>TRBJ2-1|-|-|TRBV11-2
CASSSGGGRGYEQFF
TGTGCCAGCAGCAGTGGCGGGGGCCGGGGGTATGAGCAGTTCTTC
>TRBJ2-7|-|-|TRBV7-9
CSSSRGYEQYF
TGTTCCAGCAGCCGGGGTTACGAGCAGTACTTC
>TRBJ2-7|-|TRBD1|TRBV7-6
CASSLGQDTYEQYF
TGTGCCAGCAGCCTGGGACAGGACACCTACGAGCAGTACTTC
>TRBJ2-7|-|-|TRBV4-3
CASSHNRGLPYEQYF
TGCGCCAGCAGCCACAATCGCGGGTTGCCCTACGAGCAGTACTTC
>TRBJ2-6|-|-|TRBV4-3
CASSPSEGSGANVLTF
TGCGCCAGCAGCCCCTCGGAGGGCTCTGGGGCCAACGTCCTGACTTTC
>TRBJ2-1|-|-|TRBV9
CASSVAPSDNEQFF
TGTGCCAGCAGCGTAGCCCCCAGCGACAATGAGCAGTTCTTC
>TRBJ2-5|few|TRBD2|TRBV4-2
CASSPHPPSGGETQYF
TGTGCCAGCAGCCCACACCCCCCTAGCGGGGGGGAGACCCAGTACTTC
>TRBJ2-7|-|-|TRBV6-1
CASRAGPAYEQYF
TGTGCCAGCAGGGCGGGACCCGCCTACGAGCAGTACTTC
>TRBJ2-2|-|TRBD1|TRBV7-2
CASSLEGTARELFF
TGTGCCAGCAGCTTAGAGGGGACAGCCAGGGAGCTGTTTTTT
>TRBJ2-1|-|TRBD1|TRBV19
CASSIGTGKEQFF
TGTGCCAGTAGTATAGGGACAGGGAAGGAGCAGTTCTTC
>TRBJ2-2|-|TRBD1|TRBV7-9
CSSSSPTGLTPGELFF
TGTTCCAGCAGCTCCCCGACAGGGCTAACACCCGGGGAGCTGTTTTTT